Each of the 13 T cell receptor beta chains below was sequenced from the same sample in a study of neurological immune-mediated disorders (dated by TCRdb to about 2019). Library creation used 5' RACE. For sequencing, an Illumina HiSeq 2500 was employed. TCRdb cleaned the public reads at Q25 with fastp, built clones with MiXCR and kept in-frame beta chains. Entries are consolidated by CDR3 protein sequence, retaining the most common genes and DNA. This sample holds some 60,000 distinct CDR3 sequences; 3.5% were observed only once. The top ten clonotypes cover under 3.5% of the sample. What was sequenced was PBMCs. All receptors come from a woman under 40 with multiple sclerosis.

This clonotype showed up many times. The genes are TRBV7-3 and TRBJ2-1; D is undetermined. Per germline, CDR1 SGHTA and CDR2 FQGTGA. V shed 5 bases and J shed 7 bases, with 15 bases lying between them. The CDR3 runs to 14 residues. The chain's CDR3 is CASSPSVVGNEQFF. The CDR3 DNA sequence: TGTGCCAGCAGCCCCTCAGTGGTAGGGAATGAGCAGTTCTTC.

The table lists this clonotype with many counts. This chain uses TRBV3-1 with TRBJ2-2; 10 bases agree with TRBD2. J lost 4 bases, V lost 3 bases, and 2 bases had no gene match. The germline V gene encodes CDR1 LGHDT and CDR2 YNNKEL (reference sequence). CDR3 size: 15 residues. The CDR3 DNA reads TGTGCCAGCAGCCAGCGGACTAGCGGCACCGGGGAGCTGTTTTTT. This sequence encodes CASSQRTSGTGELFF.

The sample holds many counts of this clonotype. The J gene is TRBJ2-5, the V gene TRBV12-3 or TRBV12-4; maybe TRBD1 (6 bases). The V end lost 6 bases, the J end lost 4 bases, and 12 bases lay between the germline ends. The CDR3 contains 13 residues. The CDR3 nucleotides are TGTGCCAGCAGCCTCACAGGGCCAGAGACCCAGTACTTC. This codes for CASSLTGPETQYF.

As to this clonotype: Germline and junction disagree at one end, which may indicate a read error. V is TRBV6-5 and J is TRBJ1-5; D remains ambiguous. The CDR3 covers 15 residues. CDR1 and CDR2 (germline): MNHEY, SVGAGI. The CDR3 DNA is TGTGCCAGCAGTCGTAGGTCGGGGAGCAATCAGCCCCAGAATTTT. The encoded protein is CASSRRSGSNQPQNF.

This clonotype was counted between two and nine times. The chain couples TRBV11-2 to TRBJ2-3; TRBD1 matches at 8 bases. The CDR3 is 17 amino acids. Trimming removed 1 base from V and 2 bases from J; junction bases left unmatched: 8. Germline values: CDR1 SGHAT, CDR2 FQNNGV. CDR3 protein: CASSLALTGGNTDTQYF. CDR3 DNA: TGTGCCAGCAGCTTAGCCCTCACAGGGGGAAACACAGATACGCAGTATTTT.

This clonotype was recorded many times. The chain is built from TRBV5-1 and TRBJ2-7; D possibly corresponds to TRBD1 (6 bases). This CDR3 is built from 14 residues. The ends were cut back, 6 bases at V and 0 bases at J, with 13 bases in the middle. From germline, CDR1 is SGHRS and CDR2 YFSETQ. CDR3 in amino acids: CASMVSDSSYEQYF. In nucleotides, the CDR3 is TGCGCCAGCATGGTCTCGGACAGCTCCTACGAGCAGTACTTC.

This clonotype was detected many times. The chain recombines TRBV5-6 with TRBJ2-5; tentative D call: TRBD1 (5 bases). V was trimmed by 0 bases and J by 3 bases, leaving 15 bases between them. This CDR3 has 16 amino acids. In germline, CDR1 is SGHDT, CDR2 YYEEEE. CDR3 in DNA: TGTGCCAGCAGCTTGGAAGGGGTCCTCCGGGAAGAGACCCAGTACTTC. It encodes CASSLEGVLREETQYF.

This clonotype was recorded at least ten times. A clone one base away is much larger, so this may be a read error. The chain has TRBV5-1 and TRBJ2-3; D not certain. V was cut by 5 bases and J by 6 bases, with 7 bases left in between. Germline CDR1 and CDR2: SGHRS and YFSETQ. The CDR3 contains 11 residues. Here the CDR3 DNA reads TGCGCCAGCAGATTCAGGGATACGCAGTATTTT. Translating it yields CASRFRDTQYF.

A remark on this clonotype: One junction end disagrees with the germline gene, perhaps due to a read error. CDR3 region: CVSRSGDYEQYF. In DNA form, the CDR3 reads TGTGTCAGCAGATCAGGCGACTACGAGCAGTACTTC. This sequence joins TRBV7-2 and TRBJ2-7; no reliable D call. Germline assignment: CDR1 SGHTA and CDR2 FQGNSA. The CDR3 totals 12 residues.

A few counts support this clonotype. A much more abundant neighbour one base away suggests this may be a read error. The CDR3, as DNA: TGTGCCAGCAGCCTCCCGGGAAAGGGCTCACCCCTCCACTTT. Translating it yields CASSLPGKGSPLHF. The chain couples TRBV28 to TRBJ1-6; no definite D call. The V gene lost 6 bases and the J gene lost 10 bases, with 16 bases spanning the gap. The CDR3 runs to 14 residues. Germline CDR1 reads MDHEN; CDR2 reads SYDVKM.

This clonotype appeared many times. The chain combines TRBV5-1 with TRBJ1-1; no definite D call. Germline loops: CDR1 SGHRS, CDR2 YFSETQ. This CDR3 is built from 13 residues. The V end was cut by 4 bases, the J end by 0 bases, with 7 bases between. Here the CDR3 reads CASSTEVNTEAFF. The CDR3, as DNA: TGCGCCAGCAGCACGGAAGTGAACACTGAAGCTTTCTTT.

As to this clonotype: Germline is not matched at one junction end, which may reflect a read error. The CDR3 region is CASSLIDRRYSPLNF. CDR3 bases: TGTGCCAGCAGCTTAATCGACAGGAGATATTCACCCCTCAACTTT. V usage is TRBV11-3 and J usage is TRBJ1-6, with a tentative D call TRBD1 (6 bases). The CDR3 spans 15 residues. The germline gives CDR1 SGHNT, CDR2 YENEEA.

In this sample, this clonotype turned up many times. The chain combines TRBV2 with TRBJ1-5; D may be TRBD1 (5 bases). The germline V gene has CDR1 SNHLY and CDR2 FYNNEI. Trimming stripped 8 bases from V and 2 bases from J, with 10 bases between. The CDR3 runs to 13 residues. CDR3 coding DNA: TGTGCCAGCTCGGGGGGGGGCAATCAGCCCCAGCATTTT. Protein: CASSGGGNQPQHF.